A selection of T cell receptor beta chains follows, all from one sample in a study of tumor-infiltrating lymphocytes in primary liver carcinoma. Via MiXCR, TCRdb re-called the multiplex PCR reads, giving one row per CDR3 protein. In the table there are approximately 120,000 distinct CDR3 sequences, around 64% of which are singletons. Sequencing was done on a sample of liver tumor tissue from sampling region 3. These receptors all stem from a woman in her sixties with primary liver carcinoma and hepatitis B virus infection. CDR3s include the opening cysteine and the closing phenylalanine or tryptophan. A D gene is named only where the DNA matches it firmly. The size entry is marked missing in some rows and otherwise reads once, few, many or a size class.

. | TRBJ1-1 | TRBV12-3/TRBV12-4 | . | CASSLGQWMNTEAFF | TGTGCCAGCAGTTTAGGACAGTGGATGAACACTGAGGCTTTCTTT
. | TRBJ1-2 | TRBV6-1 | . | CVSSEADSGSYDYTF | TGTGTCAGCAGTGAAGCGGACTCAGGGTCCTATGACTACACCTTC
. | TRBJ1-1 | TRBV29-1 | . | CSVGRSETLNTEAFF | TGCAGCGTTGGCAGGTCCGAGACTTTGAACACTGAAGCTTTCTTT
. | TRBJ2-1 | TRBV12-3/TRBV12-4 | few | CASSRSVSQDEQLF | TGTGCCAGCAGTCGGAGCGTCTCACAGGATGAGCAGTTATTC
. | TRBJ1-1 | TRBV29-1 | . | CSATENAEALF | TGCAGCGCGACTGAGAACGCTGAAGCTCTCTTT
TRBD1 | TRBJ2-3 | TRBV28 | once | CVSSTGGSADTQYF | TGTGTCAGCAGCACAGGGGGCTCCGCAGATACGCAGTATTTT
. | TRBJ2-5 | TRBV6-5 | . | CASSYYSSQSRETLYF | TGTGCCAGCAGTTACTACTCGTCGCAGTCCCGAGAGACCCTGTACTTC
. | TRBJ2-3 | TRBV5-1 | . | CASTGYSTDTQYF | TGCGCCAGCACCGGCTACTCCACAGATACGCAGTATTTT
. | TRBJ2-7 | TRBV30 | many | CAWSKYGNEQYF | TGTGCCTGGAGTAAATACGGGAACGAGCAGTACTTC
TRBD2 | TRBJ2-5 | TRBV4-1 | many | CASSQALAGGRETQYF | TGCGCCAGCAGCCAAGCTCTAGCGGGAGGGCGCGAGACCCAGTACTTC
. | TRBJ2-5 | TRBV14 | many | CASSLGPYREETQYF | TGTGCCAGCAGCCTAGGACCCTACAGGGAAGAGACCCAGTACTTC
TRBD1 | TRBJ1-1 | TRBV29-1 | . | CSVVYTPPQGESFF | TGCAGCGTTGTATACACCCCGCCACAGGGGGAATCTTTCTTC
. | TRBJ1-4 | TRBV7-9 | once | CTSSGQLSKEKLFF | TGTACCAGCAGCGGACAGTTGAGTAAAGAAAAACTGTTTTTT
. | TRBJ2-3 | TRBV11-2 | . | CASSPEWVRTDTHYF | TGTGCCAGCAGCCCCGAATGGGTTCGCACAGATACGCACTATTTT
. | TRBJ2-2 | TRBV28 | . | CASSSLRGGTAGELFF | TGTGCCAGCAGTTCCCTCCGTGGGGGTACGGCCGGGGAGCTGTTTTTT
. | TRBJ2-3 | TRBV11-2 | . | CASRLDRGDTQYF | TGTGCTAGCCGCTTAGATCGAGGAGATACACAGTATTTT
. | TRBJ1-5 | TRBV29-1 | once | CSVGGVSNHPQHF | TGTAGCGTTGGCGGGGTGAGCAATCATCCCCAGCATTTT
TRBD1 | TRBJ2-6 | TRBV5-5 | many | CASSFRRDRVSGANVLTF | TGTGCCAGCAGCTTCCGCCGGGACAGGGTGTCTGGGGCCAACGTCCTGACTTTC
. | TRBJ1-1 | TRBV29-1 | . | CSVRVYSEAFF | TGCAGTGTTCGTGTGTACTCTGAAGCTTTCTTT
TRBD2 | TRBJ2-1 | TRBV11-3 | many | CASSLVPNLAASGSLSSYNEQFF | TGTGCCAGCAGCTTAGTCCCCAACCTTGCGGCTAGCGGGAGTTTGAGCTCCTACAATGAGCAGTTCTTC
. | TRBJ2-7 | TRBV4-1 | . | CASSQGPDWETYEQYF | TGCGCCAGCAGCCAAGGTCCGGACTGGGAAACCTACGAGCAGTACTTC
. | TRBJ1-1 | TRBV6-1 | . | CANSVGDGVNTEAFF | TGTGCCAACAGTGTCGGAGACGGGGTGAACACTGAAGCTTTCTTT
TRBD2 | TRBJ2-3 | TRBV6-5 | . | CASSYYPLAGHTYTQYF | TGTGCCAGCAGTTACTACCCGCTAGCGGGACACACATATACGCAGTATTTT
TRBD2 | TRBJ2-1 | TRBV7-9 | . | CASSLGLAVNEQFF | TGTGCCAGCAGCTTAGGACTAGCCGTAAATGAGCAGTTCTTC
. | TRBJ1-2 | TRBV19 | few | CASSRGGANYGYTF | TGTGCCAGTAGCCGGGGCGGCGCTAACTATGGCTACACCTTC
TRBD1 | TRBJ2-3 | TRBV29-1 | . | CSVEGLTGGTDMQYF | TGCAGCGTTGAAGGTCTGACAGGGGGCACAGATATGCAGTATTTT
. | TRBJ1-2 | TRBV13 | many | CASSLRSGGGYGYTF | TGTGCCAGCAGCTTACGGTCAGGCGGGGGCTATGGCTACACCTTC
TRBD1 | TRBJ2-7 | TRBV11-2 | medium-sized | CASSFTSQGAGEQYF | TGTGCCAGCAGCTTCACCTCACAGGGGGCGGGGGAGCAGTACTTC
. | TRBJ1-2 | TRBV12-3/TRBV12-4 | . | CAGSFGGRRDGYIF | TGTGCCGGCAGTTTCGGCGGGCGCCGGGATGGCTACATCTTC
TRBD2 | TRBJ2-2 | TRBV5-1 | many | CASSLAYSRSQREYGTGELFF | TGCGCCAGCAGCTTGGCCTATAGTCGTTCTCAGCGGGAGTACGGCACCGGGGAGCTGTTTTTT
TRBD2 | TRBJ2-3 | TRBV29-1 | . | CSVESQRGSADAQYF | TGCAGCGTTGAAAGCCAGCGGGGCTCCGCAGATGCGCAGTATTTT
TRBD1 | TRBJ2-7 | TRBV11-3 | . | CASSPGTGGNYKRYF | TGTGCCAGCAGTCCCGGGACAGGGGGCAACTACAAGCGGTACTTC
TRBD1 | TRBJ2-3 | TRBV29-1 | . | CIVETGADTQYF | TGCATCGTCGAGACAGGGGCAGATACGCAGTATTTT
. | TRBJ2-5 | TRBV11-2 | . | CGSRRKRGETQYF | TGTGGTAGCAGGCGAAAGAGAGGGGAGACCCAGTACTTC
. | TRBJ2-5 | TRBV7-9 | many | CASSTPGLGETQYF | TGTGCCAGCAGCACACCGGGACTGGGGGAGACCCAGTACTTC
. | TRBJ1-5 | TRBV6-1 | . | CDGSDWGADQPQHF | TGTGACGGCAGTGACTGGGGGGCGGATCAGCCCCAGCATTTT
TRBD1 | TRBJ2-7 | TRBV5-4 | . | CASSLTGQDLYEQYF | TGTGCCAGCAGCTTGACGGGACAGGATCTCTACGAGCAGTACTTC
. | TRBJ1-5 | TRBV11-2 | . | CASSLGRGRPRHF | TGTGCCAGCAGCTTAGGCAGGGGTCGGCCCCGACATTTT
. | TRBJ1-1 | TRBV29-1 | many | CSVGQLNTEAFF | TGCAGCGTTGGACAGTTGAACACTGAAGCTTTCTTT
. | TRBJ1-5 | TRBV6-1 | . | CASSEDVGSNQPQHF | TGTGCCAGCAGTGAGGACGTAGGGAGCAATCAGCCCCAGCATTTT
. | TRBJ2-5 | TRBV7-8 | many | CASSLYRVLETQYF | TGTGCCAGCAGCTTATACAGGGTTTTAGAGACCCAGTACTTC
. | TRBJ2-1 | TRBV18 | few | CASSPTSSHYSYNEQFF | TGTGCCAGCTCTCCCACTAGCTCCCATTACTCCTACAATGAGCAGTTCTTC
TRBD1 | TRBJ2-4 | TRBV6-5 | . | CASTYGTGGRVIQYF | TGTGCCAGCACTTACGGCACAGGGGGCCGAGTCATTCAGTACTTC
. | TRBJ1-1 | TRBV28 | . | CAGSSGRRTEAFF | TGTGCCGGCAGTTCCGGGAGGCGCACTGAAGCTTTCTTT
. | TRBJ2-7 | TRBV6-1 | . | CASSGPADSYEQYF | TGTGCCAGCAGTGGTCCAGCGGACTCCTACGAGCAGTACTTC
. | TRBJ2-7 | TRBV6-2/TRBV6-3 | many | CASSENYEQYF | TGTGCCAGCAGTGAAAATTACGAGCAGTACTTC
. | TRBJ2-7 | TRBV6-6 | . | CATRSGRYYF | TGCGCCACCCGGTCGGGCAGGTACTACTTC
TRBD2 | TRBJ2-1 | TRBV11-2 | . | CASSPHGTSGIRWFGIEQLF | TGTGCCAGCAGCCCTCACGGGACTAGTGGGATTCGTTGGTTTGGCATTGAGCAGTTATTC
TRBD1 | TRBJ1-5 | TRBV12-5 | . | CASGFMTGSNQRQHF | TGTGCTAGTGGTTTCATGACAGGGAGCAATCAGCGCCAGCATTTT
TRBD2 | TRBJ2-5 | TRBV6-1 | . | CVSSPKRLAGDETQYF | TGTGTCAGTAGCCCAAAACGGCTAGCGGGAGACGAGACCCAGTACTTC